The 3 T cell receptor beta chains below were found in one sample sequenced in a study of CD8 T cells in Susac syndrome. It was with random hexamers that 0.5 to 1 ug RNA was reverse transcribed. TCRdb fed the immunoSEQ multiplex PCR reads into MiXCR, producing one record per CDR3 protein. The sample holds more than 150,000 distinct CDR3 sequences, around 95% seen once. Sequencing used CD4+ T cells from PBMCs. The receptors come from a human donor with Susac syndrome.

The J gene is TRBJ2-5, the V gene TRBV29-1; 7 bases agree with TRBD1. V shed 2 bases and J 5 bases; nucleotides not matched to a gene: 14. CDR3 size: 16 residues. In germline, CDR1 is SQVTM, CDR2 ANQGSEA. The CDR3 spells CSVEFFIQGRLETQYF. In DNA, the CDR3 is TGCAGCGTTGAATTTTTTATACAGGGGCGTTTGGAGACCCAGTACTTC. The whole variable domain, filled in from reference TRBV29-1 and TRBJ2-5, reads SAVISQKPSRDICQRGTSLTIQCQVDSQVTMMFWYRQQPGQSLTLIATANQGSEATYESGFVIDKFPISRPNLTFSTLTVSNMSPEDSSIYLCSVEFFIQGRLETQYFGPGTRLLVL.

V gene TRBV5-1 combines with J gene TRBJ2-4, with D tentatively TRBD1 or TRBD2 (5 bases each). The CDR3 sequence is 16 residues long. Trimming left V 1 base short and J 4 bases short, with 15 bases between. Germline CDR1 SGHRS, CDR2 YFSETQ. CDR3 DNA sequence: TGCGCCAGCAGCTTGAGCCCCCGGGACGGTAAAAACATTCAGTACTTC. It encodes CASSLSPRDGKNIQYF.

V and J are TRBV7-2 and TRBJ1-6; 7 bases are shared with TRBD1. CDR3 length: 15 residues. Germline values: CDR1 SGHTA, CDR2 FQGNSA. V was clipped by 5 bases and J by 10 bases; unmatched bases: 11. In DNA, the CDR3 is TGTGCCAGCAGCACCCGACAGGGCCCGATGTCACCCCTCCACTTT. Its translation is CASSTRQGPMSPLHF.